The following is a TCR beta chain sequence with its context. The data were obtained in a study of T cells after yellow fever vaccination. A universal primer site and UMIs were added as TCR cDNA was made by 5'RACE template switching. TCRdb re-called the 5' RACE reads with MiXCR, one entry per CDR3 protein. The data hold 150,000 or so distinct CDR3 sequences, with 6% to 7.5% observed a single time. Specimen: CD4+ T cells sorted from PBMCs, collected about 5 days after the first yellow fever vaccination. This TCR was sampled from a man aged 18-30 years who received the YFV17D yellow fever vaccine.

In DNA form, the CDR3 reads TGTGCCAGCAGGGGGGCAGAGAACACTGAAGCTTTCTTT. It codes for CASRGAENTEAFF. The V and J genes are TRBV6-1 and TRBJ1-1; perhaps TRBD1 as D (6 bases). The CDR3 loop spans 13 amino acids. Germline CDR1 is MNHNS and CDR2 is SASEGT. Trimming took 6 bases from V and 1 from J, leaving 9 bases between them.